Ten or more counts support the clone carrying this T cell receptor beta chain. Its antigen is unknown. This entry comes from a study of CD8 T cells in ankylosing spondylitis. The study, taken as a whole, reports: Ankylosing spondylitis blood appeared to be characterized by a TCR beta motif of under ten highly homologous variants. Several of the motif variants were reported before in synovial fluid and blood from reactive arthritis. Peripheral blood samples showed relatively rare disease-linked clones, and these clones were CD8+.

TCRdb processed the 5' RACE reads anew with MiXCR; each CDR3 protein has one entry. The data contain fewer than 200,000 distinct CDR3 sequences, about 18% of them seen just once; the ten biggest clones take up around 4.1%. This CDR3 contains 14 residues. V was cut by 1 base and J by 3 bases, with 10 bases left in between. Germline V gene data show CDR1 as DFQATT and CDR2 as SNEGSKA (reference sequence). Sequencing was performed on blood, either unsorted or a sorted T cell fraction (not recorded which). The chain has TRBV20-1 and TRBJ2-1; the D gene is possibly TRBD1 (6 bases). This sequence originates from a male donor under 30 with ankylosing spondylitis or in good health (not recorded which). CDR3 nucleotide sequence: TGCAGTGCTAGAGGACAGGAATACTACAATGAGCAGTTCTTC. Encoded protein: CSARGQEYYNEQFF.